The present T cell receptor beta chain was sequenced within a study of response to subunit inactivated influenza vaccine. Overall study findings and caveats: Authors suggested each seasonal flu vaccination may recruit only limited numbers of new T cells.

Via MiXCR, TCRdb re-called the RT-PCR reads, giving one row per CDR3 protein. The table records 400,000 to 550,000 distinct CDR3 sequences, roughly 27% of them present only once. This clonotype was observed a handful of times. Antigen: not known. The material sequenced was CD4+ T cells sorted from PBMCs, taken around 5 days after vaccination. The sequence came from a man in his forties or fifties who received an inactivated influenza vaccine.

The CDR3 region is CASRKSTTNEKLFF. DNA of the CDR3: TGCGCCAGCAGAAAGTCTACAACTAATGAAAAACTGTTTTTT. The chain uses TRBV5-1 and TRBJ1-4; D is unclear. V dropped 5 bases and J dropped 0 bases, with 8 bases sitting between them. Germline loops: CDR1 SGHRS, CDR2 YFSETQ. The CDR3 totals 14 residues. The complete variable domain, with remaining parts taken from reference TRBV5-1 and TRBJ1-4, reads KAGVTQTPRYLIKTRGQQVTLSCSPISGHRSVSWYQQTPGQGLQFLFEYFSETQRNKGNFPGRFSGRQFSNSRSEMNVSTLELGDSALYLCASRKSTTNEKLFFGSGTQLSVL.